This T cell receptor (beta chain) was documented in a study of technical replicates of blood from several donors. CDR3 length equals 13 residues. Per the germline V gene, CDR1 is SQVTM and CDR2 is ANQGSEA. V lost 7 bases and J lost 1, with 14 bases in between. Sequenced by immunoSEQ multiplex PCR; TCRdb stores in-frame clones only, minus some. The sample holds around 80,000 clones, 98% seen once. This clonotype originated in a human donor in good health. The material sequenced was T cells isolated from PBMCs. The chain joins TRBV29-1 to TRBJ2-7, with D possibly being TRBD1 (6 bases). This CDR3 is CSATGTRSYEQYF. The CDR3, as DNA: TGCAGCGCAACCGGGACACGGTCCTACGAGCAGTACTTC.